The table lists the clone carrying this T cell receptor (beta chain) with a few counts. Its antigen is unidentified. This record belongs to a study of blood T cells in healthy people across ages. Overall study findings and caveats: Diversity was higher, and naive CD4+ cells more numerous, in long-lived donors than in aged donors.

The use of a sample-barcoded 5' primer and a J-beta primer mix characterized a second PCR of 7 to 11 cycles. Through a template-switch adaptor with 12 random nucleotides, each cDNA molecule received a tag. Via MiXCR, TCRdb re-called the 5' RACE reads, giving one row per CDR3 protein. The profile shows more than 600,000 distinct CDR3 sequences, 25% of them singletons. Per germline, CDR1 MNHEY and CDR2 SVGEGT. Germline trimming cut 5 bases from V and 0 bases from J; bases unmatched to any gene: 5. CDR3 size: 15 residues. These data were also reused for a study on T cells of mothers and their children. Per that study: Each mother gave over 9 million TCR beta CDR3 reads; each child, some 3 million.

This rearrangement joins TRBV6-2 or TRBV6-3 to TRBJ2-3, with TRBD1 identical over 7 bases. Sequenced input: blood. The source of this sequence is a boy aged 5-17 years in good health. CDR3 DNA sequence: TGTGCCAGCAGTCCGACAGGGCTTAGCACAGATACGCAGTATTTT. It specifies CASSPTGLSTDTQYF.